A single sample is the source of the 3 T cell receptor beta chains below, sequenced in a study of spatial heterogeneity in lung cancer (dated by TCRdb to the late 2010s). The library was made by 5' RACE. These reads were obtained on a NextSeq 500. TCRdb cleaned the public reads at Q25 with fastp, built clones with MiXCR and kept in-frame beta chains. Rows matching on CDR3 protein sequence are summarized as one entry with the most common DNA and genes. This sample has about 460 distinct CDR3 sequences in its table, and roughly 43% of those were observed once. Approximately 11% of the sample rests with the top ten. This specimen's time point label, per the study, means: sample taken at primary tumor resection. For TCR sequencing, whole RNA was extracted from tumor and nontumor lung tissue, or from cryopreserved PBMC samples, and no cell sorting was done. The sequences come from PBMCs, collected at surgery. All receptors come from a male donor with early-stage non-small cell lung cancer.

The sample holds a few counts of this clonotype. This beta chain is a stray sequence in a library constructed for alpha chains; its clone size is not meaningful. The J gene is TRBJ1-1, the V gene TRBV6-5; no clear D gene. In germline, CDR1 is MNHEY, CDR2 SVGAGI. Trimming stripped 2 bases from V and 2 bases from J, with 15 bases between. This CDR3 has 16 amino acids. In DNA form, the CDR3 reads TGTGCCAGCAGTTACGCCAGATGGATGGCAAACACTGAAGCTTTCTTT. Protein product: CASSYARWMANTEAFF.

About this clonotype itself: This beta chain lies outside the target of a library built for alpha chains; its clone size means little. This chain connects TRBV6-2 or TRBV6-3 to TRBJ1-5; 10 bases match TRBD1. The V gene end was trimmed by 5 bases and the J gene end by 7 bases; junction bases not matched to a gene: 2. The CDR3 extends over 13 amino acids. Germline V gene sequence: CDR1 MNHEY, CDR2 SVGEGT. The CDR3 region is CASSQDRGQPQHF. DNA for the CDR3: TGTGCCAGCAGTCAGGACAGGGGGCAGCCCCAGCATTTT.

Comment on this clonotype: This beta chain slipped into a library made for alpha chains as a stray read, so its size is not meaningful. V and J are TRBV12-3 or TRBV12-4 and TRBJ1-5, with no clear D. V was clipped by 3 bases and J by 5 bases, with 8 bases between them. CDR3 size: 13 residues. The CDR3 is CASSFLMDQPQHF. CDR3 nucleotides: TGTGCCAGCAGTTTCCTCATGGATCAGCCCCAGCATTTT.